Below, one TCR beta chain is given with its context. Its matching antigen is unknown. PBMCs stemmed from over 9.5 ml of fresh peripheral blood. This record belongs to a study of Graves' ophthalmopathy and Graves' hyperthyroidism. Across the study: Specimen type is peripheral blood, obtained at initial diagnosis before any treatment. General observations from the study: The majority of expanded thyroid clonotypes above 0.001 frequency also occurred in blood.

The CDR3 has 17 residues. From germline, CDR1 is SGHAT and CDR2 FQNNGV. The V and J ends lost 7 bases and 3 bases respectively, with 22 bases between them. RNA transcripts were the source from which TCR beta CDR3 regions were amplified. HTBI primers served in a first-round RT-PCR, which a second-round multiplex PCR followed. TCRdb re-called the multiplex PCR reads through MiXCR, storing one row per CDR3 protein. The data show roughly 700,000 distinct CDR3 sequences, 40% seen once. This receptor was obtained from an adult man with Graves' ophthalmopathy. The rearrangement links TRBV11-2 to TRBJ1-5; D is perhaps TRBD1 (5 bases). Sequencing was performed on peripheral blood. The CDR3 coding sequence is TGTGCCAGCACCCTAGGGCCAGGGAGGGCGAACAATCAGCCCCAGCATTTT. This encodes CASTLGPGRANNQPQHF.